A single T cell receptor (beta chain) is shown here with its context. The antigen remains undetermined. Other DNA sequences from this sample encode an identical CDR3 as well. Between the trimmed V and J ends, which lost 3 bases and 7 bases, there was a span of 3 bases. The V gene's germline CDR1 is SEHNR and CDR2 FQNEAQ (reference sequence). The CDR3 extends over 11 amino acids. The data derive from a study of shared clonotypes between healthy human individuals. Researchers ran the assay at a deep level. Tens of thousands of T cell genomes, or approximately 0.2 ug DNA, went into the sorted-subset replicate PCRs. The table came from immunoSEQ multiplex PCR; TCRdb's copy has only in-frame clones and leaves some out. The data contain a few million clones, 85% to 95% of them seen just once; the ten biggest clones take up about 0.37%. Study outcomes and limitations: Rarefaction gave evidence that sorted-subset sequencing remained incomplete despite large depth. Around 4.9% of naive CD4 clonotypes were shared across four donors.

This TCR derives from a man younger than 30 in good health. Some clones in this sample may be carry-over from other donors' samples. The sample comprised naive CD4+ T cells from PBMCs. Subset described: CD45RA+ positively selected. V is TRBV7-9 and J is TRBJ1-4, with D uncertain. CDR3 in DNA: TGTGCCAGCAGCTTCAGTGAAAAACTGTTTTTT. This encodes CASSFSEKLFF.